In its sample, the clone carrying this TCR beta chain was seen once. Authors' methods: Reference gene primers were amplified, and this amplification served to estimate nucleated cell counts. Method: immunoSEQ multiplex PCR; TCRdb's copy keeps in-frame clones and lacks some. The V and J calls and clone size come from that table; D and trimming were worked out from the DNA. The sample has approximately 100,000 clones, around 85% seen once; the top ten hold about 4%. The entry originates in a study of blood T cell repertoires in COVID-19. Study-wide context: Acute and convalescent COVID-19 samples came from the United States, Italy and Spain. PBMCs, B-cell-depleted T cells, or T cells were the source of the cDNA or gDNA that made up the material.

The CDR3 spans 13 residues. Trimming removed 6 bases at V and 2 bases at J, with 14 bases between. Germline V gene lookup returns CDR1 SQVTM and CDR2 ANQGSEA. The chain links TRBV29-1 to TRBJ2-7; the D gene is possibly TRBD1 (6 bases). The receptor comes from a man in his 60s with acute or convalescent COVID-19. Sequencing was done on a sample of peripheral blood. The CDR3, as DNA: TGCAGCGTGACCATGACAGGAACCTACGAGCAGTACTTC. Encoded protein: CSVTMTGTYEQYF.